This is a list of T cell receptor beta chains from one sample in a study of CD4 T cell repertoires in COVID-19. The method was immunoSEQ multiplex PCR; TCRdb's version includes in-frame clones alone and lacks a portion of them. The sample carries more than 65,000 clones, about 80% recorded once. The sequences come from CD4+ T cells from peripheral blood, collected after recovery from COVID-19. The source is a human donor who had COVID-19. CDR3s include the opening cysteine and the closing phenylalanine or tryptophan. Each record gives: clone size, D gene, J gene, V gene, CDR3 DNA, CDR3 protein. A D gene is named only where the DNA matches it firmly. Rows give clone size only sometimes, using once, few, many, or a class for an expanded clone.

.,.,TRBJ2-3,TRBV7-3,TGTGCCAGCAGCTTGAGGAGGGGGGAAGGTACGCAGTATTTT,CASSLRRGEGTQYF
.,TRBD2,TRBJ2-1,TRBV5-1,TGCGCCAGCAGCGGGGGGACTAGCGGGATTGGAAACAATGAGCAGTTCTTC,CASSGGTSGIGNNEQFF
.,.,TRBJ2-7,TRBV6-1,TGTGCCAGCAGTGAATCATCCGGGGGAGGATACGAGCAGTACTTC,CASSESSGGGYEQYF
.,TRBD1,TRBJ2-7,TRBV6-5,TGTGCCAGCAGGGGACAGAACTCCTACGAGCAGTACTTC,CASRGQNSYEQYF
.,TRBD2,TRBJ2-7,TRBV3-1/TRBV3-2,TGTGCCAGCAGCCAAGAAGGGACTAGCGGGAATAGAAAGTACTTC,CASSQEGTSGNRKYF
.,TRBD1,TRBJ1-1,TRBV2,TGTGCCACGGGGCCAGGGGGGAACACTGAAGCTTTCTTT,CATGPGGNTEAFF
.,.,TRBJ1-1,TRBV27,TGTGCCAGCAGTTTTGCGGGGAACACTGAAGCTTTCTTT,CASSFAGNTEAFF
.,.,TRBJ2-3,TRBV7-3,TGTGCCAGCAGCTTATCCCAGGTCGCGGGTACGCAGTATTTT,CASSLSQVAGTQYF
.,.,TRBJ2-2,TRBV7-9,TGTGCCAGCAGCGAAGCCCAGGGCGGTACCGGGGAGCTGTTTTTT,CASSEAQGGTGELFF
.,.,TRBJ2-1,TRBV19,TGTGCCAGTAGTCCCCAGGGCGGGTCCTACAATGAGCAGTTCTTC,CASSPQGGSYNEQFF
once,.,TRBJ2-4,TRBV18,TGTGCCAGCTCCCGCCAGGACGGACTAAACATTCAGTACTTC,CASSRQDGLNIQYF
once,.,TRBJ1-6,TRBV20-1,TGCAGTGCTAGTCGGCGGGAAAGTTCACCCCTCCACTTT,CSASRRESSPLHF
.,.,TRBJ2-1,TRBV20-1,TGCAGTGCTAGAGATGCAGGTAATAGGATCTTC,CSARDAGNRIF
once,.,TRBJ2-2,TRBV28,TGTGCCATCCACTCTTCAGGGCCCACCGGGGAGCTGTTTTTT,CAIHSSGPTGELFF
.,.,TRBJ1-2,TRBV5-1,TGCGCCAGCAGCCCCGACGGGGCACCTGGTGGCTACACCTTC,CASSPDGAPGGYTF
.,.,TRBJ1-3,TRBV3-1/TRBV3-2,TGTGCCAGCAGCCAAGGTAACCCAACTGGAAACACCATATATTTT,CASSQGNPTGNTIYF
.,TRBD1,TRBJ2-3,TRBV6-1,TGTGCCAGCAGTGAGGGGACAGGGGCAGATACGCAGTATTTT,CASSEGTGADTQYF
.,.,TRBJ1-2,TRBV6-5,TGTGCCAGCAAGAGCGGACAGTCTAACTATGGCTACACCTTC,CASKSGQSNYGYTF
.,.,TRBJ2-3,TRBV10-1,TGCGCCAGCAGTGGTCCAATGTCGTCGCAGTATTTT,CASSGPMSSQYF
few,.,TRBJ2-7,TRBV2,TGTGCCAGCAGGCAGGCACCCTCCGAGCAGTACTTC,CASRQAPSEQYF
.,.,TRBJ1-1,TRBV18,TGTGCCAGCTCACGACTGAACATGAACACTGAAGCTTTCTTT,CASSRLNMNTEAFF
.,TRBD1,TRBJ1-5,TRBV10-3,TGTGCCATCAGTGAGTCGGGACAGGGGAATCAGCCCCAGCATTTT,CAISESGQGNQPQHF
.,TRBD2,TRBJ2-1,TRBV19,TGTGCCAGTAGTTCACGGACTAGCGGGAGGGACAATGAGCAGTTCTTC,CASSSRTSGRDNEQFF
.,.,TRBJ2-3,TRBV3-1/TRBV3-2,TGTGCCAGCAGCCAAGGGACTGTTGATACGCAGTATTTT,CASSQGTVDTQYF
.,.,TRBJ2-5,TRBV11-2,TGTGCCAGCAGCTTGAACAGACAAGAGACCCAGTACTTC,CASSLNRQETQYF
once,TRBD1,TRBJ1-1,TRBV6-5,TGTGCCAGCAGCGGTTGGACAGGGATGAACACTGAAGCTTTCTTT,CASSGWTGMNTEAFF
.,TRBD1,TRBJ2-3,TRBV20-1,TGCAGTGCTCAGGACAGGGGGCCGCAGTATTTT,CSAQDRGPQYF
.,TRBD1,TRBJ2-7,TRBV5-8,TGTGCCAGCAGCTCCGGACAGGGGAACTACGAGCAGTACTTC,CASSSGQGNYEQYF
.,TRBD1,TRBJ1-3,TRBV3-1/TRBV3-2,TGTGCCAGCAGGCCCCAGGGGGCGGGGGGAAACACCATATATTTT,CASRPQGAGGNTIYF
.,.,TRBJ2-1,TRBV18,TGTGCCAGCTCACCCGAGCGAAATGAGCAGTTCTTC,CASSPERNEQFF
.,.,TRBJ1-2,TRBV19,TGTGCCAGTAGTTACGGACACGGGACGGGGAACTATGGCTACACCTTC,CASSYGHGTGNYGYTF
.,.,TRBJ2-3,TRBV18,TGTGCCAGCTCTCCTTCTAGGGATACGCAGTATTTT,CASSPSRDTQYF
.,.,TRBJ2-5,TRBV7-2,TGTGCCAGCAGCTTAGGACAAGTCCAAGAGACCCAGTACTTC,CASSLGQVQETQYF
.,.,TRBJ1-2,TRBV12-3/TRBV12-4,TGTGCCAGCAGCCCTTATACTAACTATGGCTACACCTTC,CASSPYTNYGYTF
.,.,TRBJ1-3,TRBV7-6,TGTGCCAGCAGCTTAGACGAAAACACCATATATTTT,CASSLDENTIYF
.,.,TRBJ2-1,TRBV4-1,TGCGCCAGCAGCCAAGATGAAGCGAGGATGTCTAGCAATGAGCAGTTCTTC,CASSQDEARMSSNEQFF
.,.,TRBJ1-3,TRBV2,TGTGCCAGCAGTCTTCGGGTTCCTAGCTCTGGAAACACCATATATTTT,CASSLRVPSSGNTIYF
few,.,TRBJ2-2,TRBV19,TGTGCCAGTGCAAACCCCAACACCGGGGAGCTGTTTTTT,CASANPNTGELFF
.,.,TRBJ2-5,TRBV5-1,TGCGCCAGCAGCCCGAGCGGAGGGGGGGAGACCCAGTACTTC,CASSPSGGGETQYF
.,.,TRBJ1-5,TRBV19,TGTGCCAGTAGTATAGCAGGGAATCAGCCCCAGCATTTT,CASSIAGNQPQHF